The clone carrying this T cell receptor beta chain was seen repeatedly, ten times or more. Moderate-to-severe activity, CAS ≥3, NOSPECS ≥4 and a duration under 3 months were seen in donors with ophthalmopathy. Amplification from RNA transcripts yielded the TCR beta CDR3 regions. First-round RT-PCR relied on HTBI primers, and a second-round multiplex PCR came next. TCRdb itself ran the multiplex PCR reads through MiXCR, one entry per CDR3 protein. The data contain 350,000 to 450,000 distinct CDR3 sequences, around 18% of them seen just once; the ten biggest clones take up roughly 1.5%. CDR3 length: 13 residues. V lost 2 bases and J 2 bases, leaving 6 bases between the germline ends. Germline-derived CDR1 and CDR2 are LGHNT and FRNRAP. This entry comes from a study of Graves' ophthalmopathy and Graves' hyperthyroidism.

The sample consisted of peripheral blood. The chain couples TRBV12-5 to TRBJ1-1; no clear D. The receptor's source is a woman between 18 and 29 years old with Graves' ophthalmopathy. This CDR3 is CASGLSPNTEAFF. CDR3 coding DNA: TGTGCTAGTGGTTTGTCACCCAACACTGAAGCTTTCTTT.